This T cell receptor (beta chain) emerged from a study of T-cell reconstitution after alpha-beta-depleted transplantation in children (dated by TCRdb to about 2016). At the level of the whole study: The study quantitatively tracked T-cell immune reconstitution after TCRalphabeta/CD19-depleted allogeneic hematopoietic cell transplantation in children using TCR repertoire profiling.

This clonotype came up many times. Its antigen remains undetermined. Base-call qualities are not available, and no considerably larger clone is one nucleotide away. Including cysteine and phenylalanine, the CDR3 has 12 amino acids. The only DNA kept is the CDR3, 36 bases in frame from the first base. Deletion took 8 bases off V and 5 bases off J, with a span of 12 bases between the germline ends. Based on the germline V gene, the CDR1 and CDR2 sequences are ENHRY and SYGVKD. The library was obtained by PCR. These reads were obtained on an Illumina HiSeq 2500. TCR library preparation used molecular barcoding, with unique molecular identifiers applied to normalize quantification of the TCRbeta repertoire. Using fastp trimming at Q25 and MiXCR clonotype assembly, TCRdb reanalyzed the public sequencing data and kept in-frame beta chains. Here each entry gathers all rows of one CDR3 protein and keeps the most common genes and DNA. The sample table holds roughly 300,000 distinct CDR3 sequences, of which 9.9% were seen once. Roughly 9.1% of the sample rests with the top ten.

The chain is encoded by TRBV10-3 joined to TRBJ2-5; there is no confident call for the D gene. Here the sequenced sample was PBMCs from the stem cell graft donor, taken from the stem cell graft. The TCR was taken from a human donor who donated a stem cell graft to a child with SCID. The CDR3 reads CAIAIEWETQYF. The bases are TGTGCCATCGCCATCGAGTGGGAGACCCAGTACTTC.